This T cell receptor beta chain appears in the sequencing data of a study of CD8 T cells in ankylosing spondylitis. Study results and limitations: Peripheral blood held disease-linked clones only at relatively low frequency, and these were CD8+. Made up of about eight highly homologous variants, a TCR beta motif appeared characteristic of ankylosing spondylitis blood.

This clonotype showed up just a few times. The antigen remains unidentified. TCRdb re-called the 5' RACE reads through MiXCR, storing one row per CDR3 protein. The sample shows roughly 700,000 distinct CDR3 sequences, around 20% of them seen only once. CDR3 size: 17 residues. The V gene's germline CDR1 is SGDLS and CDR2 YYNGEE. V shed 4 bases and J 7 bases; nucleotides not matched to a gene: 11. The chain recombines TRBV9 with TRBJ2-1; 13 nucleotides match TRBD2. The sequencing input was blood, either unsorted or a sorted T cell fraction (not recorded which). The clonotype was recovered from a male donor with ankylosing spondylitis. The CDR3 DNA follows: TGTGCCAGCAGCATCGGGGGGACTAGCGGGGTCTCTAATGAGCAGTTCTTC. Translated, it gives CASSIGGTSGVSNEQFF.